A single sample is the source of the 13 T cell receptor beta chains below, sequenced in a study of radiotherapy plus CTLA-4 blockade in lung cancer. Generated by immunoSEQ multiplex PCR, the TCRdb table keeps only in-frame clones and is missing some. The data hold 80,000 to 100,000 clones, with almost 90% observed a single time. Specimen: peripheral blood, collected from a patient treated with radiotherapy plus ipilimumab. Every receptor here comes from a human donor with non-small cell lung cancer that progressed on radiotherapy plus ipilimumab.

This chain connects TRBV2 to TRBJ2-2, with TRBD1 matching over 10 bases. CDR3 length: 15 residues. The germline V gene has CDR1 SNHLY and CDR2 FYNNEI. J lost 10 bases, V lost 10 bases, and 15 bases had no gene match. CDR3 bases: TGTGCCACCTCGAAGGGACAGGGGCGTCAGGAGGAGCTGTTTTTT. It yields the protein CATSKGQGRQEELFF.

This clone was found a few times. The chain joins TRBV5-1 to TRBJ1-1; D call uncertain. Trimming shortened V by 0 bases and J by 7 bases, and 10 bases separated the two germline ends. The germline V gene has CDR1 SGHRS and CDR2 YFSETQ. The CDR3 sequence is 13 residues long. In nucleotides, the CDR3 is TGCGCCAGCAGCTTGGAAGCTGGTGGTGAAGCTTTCTTT. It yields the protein CASSLEAGGEAFF.

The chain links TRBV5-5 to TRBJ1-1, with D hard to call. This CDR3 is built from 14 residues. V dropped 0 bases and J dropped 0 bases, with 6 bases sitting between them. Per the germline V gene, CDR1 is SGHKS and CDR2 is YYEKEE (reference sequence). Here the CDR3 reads CASSLGSMNTEAFF. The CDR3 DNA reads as TGTGCCAGCAGCTTGGGGTCCATGAACACTGAAGCTTTCTTT.

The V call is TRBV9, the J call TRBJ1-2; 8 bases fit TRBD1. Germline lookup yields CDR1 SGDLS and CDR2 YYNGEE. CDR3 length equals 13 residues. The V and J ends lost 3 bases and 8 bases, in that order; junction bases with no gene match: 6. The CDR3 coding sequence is TGTGCCAGCAGCGCCCAGGGGGCGGGCGGCTACACCTTC. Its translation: CASSAQGAGGYTF.

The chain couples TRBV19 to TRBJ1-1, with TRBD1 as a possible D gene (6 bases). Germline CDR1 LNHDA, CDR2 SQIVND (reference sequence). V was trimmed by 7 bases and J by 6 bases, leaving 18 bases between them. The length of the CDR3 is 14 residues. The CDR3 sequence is CASTLSPGVSEAFF. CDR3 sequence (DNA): TGTGCCAGTACCCTTTCCCCAGGGGTATCTGAAGCTTTCTTT.

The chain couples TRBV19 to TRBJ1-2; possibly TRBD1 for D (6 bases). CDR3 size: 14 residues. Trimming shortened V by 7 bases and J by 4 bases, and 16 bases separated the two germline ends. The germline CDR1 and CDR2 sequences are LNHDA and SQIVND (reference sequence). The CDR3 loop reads CASTPWGAAYGYTF. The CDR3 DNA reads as TGTGCCAGTACCCCGTGGGGGGCTGCCTATGGCTACACCTTC.

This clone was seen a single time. The CDR3 reads CASSLERGVGGSYEQYF. The CDR3 nucleotides read TGTGCCAGCAGCTTGGAAAGGGGGGTAGGTGGCTCCTACGAGCAGTACTTC. This chain links TRBV5-8 with TRBJ2-7; D possibly matches TRBD1 or TRBD2 (6 bases each). Per germline, CDR1 SGHTS and CDR2 YDEGEE. The CDR3 is 17 amino acids. Trimming removed 0 bases from V and 0 bases from J, with 16 bases in between.

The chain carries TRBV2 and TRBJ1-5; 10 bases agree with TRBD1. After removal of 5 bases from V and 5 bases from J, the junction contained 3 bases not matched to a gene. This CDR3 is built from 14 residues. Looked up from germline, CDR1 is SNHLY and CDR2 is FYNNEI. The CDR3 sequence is CASSQDRGDQPQHF. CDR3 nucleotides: TGTGCCAGCAGTCAGGACAGGGGGGATCAGCCCCAGCATTTT.

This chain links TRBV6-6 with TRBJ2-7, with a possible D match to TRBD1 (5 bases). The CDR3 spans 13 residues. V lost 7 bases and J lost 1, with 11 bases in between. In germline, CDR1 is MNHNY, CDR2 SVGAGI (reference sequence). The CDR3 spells CASMLDISYEQYF. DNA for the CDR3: TGTGCCAGCATGTTGGACATATCCTACGAGCAGTACTTC.

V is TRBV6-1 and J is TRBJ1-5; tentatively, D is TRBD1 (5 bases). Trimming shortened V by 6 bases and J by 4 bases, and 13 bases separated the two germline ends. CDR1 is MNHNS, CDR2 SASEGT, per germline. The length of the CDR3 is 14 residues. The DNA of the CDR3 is TGTGCCAGCAGAGGTGTGGGGGGAAATCAGCCCCAGCATTTT. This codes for CASRGVGGNQPQHF.

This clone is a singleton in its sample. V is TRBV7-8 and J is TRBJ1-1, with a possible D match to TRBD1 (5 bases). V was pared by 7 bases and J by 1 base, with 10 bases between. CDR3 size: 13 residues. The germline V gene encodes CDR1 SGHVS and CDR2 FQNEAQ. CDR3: CASNPGGNTEAFF. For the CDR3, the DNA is TGTGCCAGCAACCCCGGGGGGAACACTGAAGCTTTCTTT.

The CDR3 nucleotides read TGTGCCAGCAGTACGGGACTAGCGGGAGGGGAAAGCACAGATACGCAGTATTTT. Its protein is CASSTGLAGGESTDTQYF. This chain joins TRBV27 and TRBJ2-3; 16 bases are shared with TRBD2. J gave up 0 bases and V 5 bases, and 5 bases lay outside the gene matches. The CDR3 totals 18 residues. Germline V gene lookup returns CDR1 MNHEY and CDR2 SMNVEV (reference sequence).

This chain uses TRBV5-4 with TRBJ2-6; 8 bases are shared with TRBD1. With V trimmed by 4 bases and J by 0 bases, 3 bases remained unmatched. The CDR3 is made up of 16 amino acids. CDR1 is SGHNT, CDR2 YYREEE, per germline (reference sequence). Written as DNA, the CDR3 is TGTGCCAGCAGCCGAACAGGGGGCTCTGGGGCCAACGTCCTGACTTTC. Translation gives CASSRTGGSGANVLTF.